The clone carrying this T cell receptor beta chain has a handful of counts. The antigen is undetermined. This record comes from a study of vaccination effects on CD4 cells after COVID-19. With the ViraFEST assay, the study expanded antigen-specific CD4+ T cells using viral peptide pools, then sequenced them. Cells that had been cultured for approximately eleven days were the source of isolated CD4+ T cells. Each participant was administered two doses of either the BNT162b2 or the mRNA-1273 vaccine. Clones were sequenced by immunoSEQ multiplex PCR, and TCRdb holds only the in-frame ones, with some missing. The sample includes under 40,000 clones, approximately 72% seen only once; the top ten take roughly 12%. This TCR was sampled from a human donor who received a COVID-19 vaccine. Sequenced material: CD4+ T cells from PBMCs cultured with HCoV-229E spike peptides, taken after COVID-19 vaccination.

The chain's CDR3 is CASSEIEVANTGELFF. The CDR3 DNA is TGTGCCAGCAGTGAAATTGAGGTGGCGAACACCGGGGAGCTGTTTTTT. V is TRBV2 and J is TRBJ2-2; the D is unclear. The CDR3 length is 16 residues. From germline, CDR1 is SNHLY and CDR2 FYNNEI. Between the trimmed V and J ends, which lost 2 bases and 0 bases, there was a span of 10 bases.